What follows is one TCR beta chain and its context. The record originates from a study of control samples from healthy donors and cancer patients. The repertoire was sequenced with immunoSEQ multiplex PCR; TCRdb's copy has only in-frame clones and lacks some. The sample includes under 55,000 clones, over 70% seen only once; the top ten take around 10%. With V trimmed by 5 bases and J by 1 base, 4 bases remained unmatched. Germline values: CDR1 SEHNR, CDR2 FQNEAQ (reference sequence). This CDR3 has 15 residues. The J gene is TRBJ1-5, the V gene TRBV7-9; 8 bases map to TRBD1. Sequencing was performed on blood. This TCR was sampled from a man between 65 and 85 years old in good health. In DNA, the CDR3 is TGTGCCAGCAGCCCCCAGGGGGCAAGCAATCAGCCCCAGCATTTT. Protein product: CASSPQGASNQPQHF.